Listed below are T cell receptor beta chains from one sample, sequenced in a study of blood T cell repertoires in COVID-19. The table came from immunoSEQ multiplex PCR; TCRdb's copy has only in-frame clones and leaves some out. This sample has some 120,000 clones; 75% to 90% occur once, and the top ten carry under 8%. Sample: peripheral blood. Every receptor here comes from a man between 65 and 85 years old with acute or convalescent COVID-19. The CDR3 runs from the conserved cysteine through the conserved F or W. A D gene is named only where the DNA matches it firmly. A row's size may be missing; if present it is once, few, many or a size class.

cdr3_aa cdr3_nt clone_size j_call v_call d_call
CASSLVGAGLAGVTDTQYF TGTGCCAGCAGCTTAGTCGGTGCAGGACTAGCGGGAGTTACAGATACGCAGTATTTT - TRBJ2-3 TRBV11-2 TRBD2
CASSLGQGGGQPQHF TGTGCCAGCAGCCTGGGACAGGGTGGCGGTCAGCCCCAGCATTTT - TRBJ1-5 TRBV2 TRBD1
CAWNSGGIRAEQYF TGTGCCTGGAATTCAGGGGGTATAAGGGCCGAGCAGTACTTC once TRBJ2-7 TRBV30 TRBD1
CASSVRDRLSTDTQYF TGTGCCAGCAGCGTTAGAGACAGGTTAAGCACAGATACGCAGTATTTT - TRBJ2-3 TRBV9 -
CASSARRGEQFF TGTGCCAGCAGCGCGCGGCGGGGTGAGCAGTTCTTC - TRBJ2-1 TRBV6-5 -
CASTGGGGYEQYF TGTGCCAGCACGGGAGGTGGCGGCTACGAGCAGTACTTC - TRBJ2-7 TRBV28 TRBD2
CASSTTLGPLEKLFF TGTGCCAGCTCAACTACACTAGGACCGCTCGAAAAACTGTTTTTT - TRBJ1-4 TRBV18 -
CSASKTFGDTQYF TGCAGTGCTAGTAAAACCTTCGGGGATACGCAGTATTTT - TRBJ2-3 TRBV20-1 -
CASSEGAGIKHGYTF TGTGCCAGCAGTGAGGGTGCAGGGATAAAGCATGGCTACACCTTC - TRBJ1-2 TRBV6-1 -
CASSQGLATLMDEQFF TGTGCCAGCAGCCAGGGACTAGCCACGCTAATGGATGAGCAGTTCTTC - TRBJ2-1 TRBV7-9 TRBD2
CASSTGQGAGEQYF TGCGCCAGCAGCACGGGACAGGGGGCGGGGGAGCAGTACTTC - TRBJ2-7 TRBV5-1 TRBD1
CASSSLGQANYGYTF TGTGCCAGCAGTTCACTCGGACAGGCCAACTATGGCTACACCTTC - TRBJ1-2 TRBV6-5 TRBD1
CASSFDSYTEAFF TGCGCCAGCAGCTTTGACAGTTACACTGAAGCTTTCTTT - TRBJ1-1 TRBV5-1 -
CASSLRGGNEQFF TGTGCCAGCAGCTTGAGGGGGGGCAATGAGCAGTTCTTC - TRBJ2-1 TRBV5-4 -